Below, 29 T cell receptor beta chains from the same sample are listed, as sequenced in a study of T-cell reconstitution after alpha-beta-depleted transplantation in children. During its preparation, the TCRbeta library received unique molecular identifiers. TCRdb reprocessed the PCR reads with MiXCR, giving one entry per CDR3 protein. The sample includes 150,000 to 200,000 distinct CDR3 sequences, roughly 6% of them seen just once. The starting material was PBMCs, obtained before TCRalphabeta/CD19-depleted stem cell transplant. The source of these receptors is a girl less than two years old with combined immunodeficiency, due to receive a stem cell transplant.

This clonotype was observed at least ten times. The J gene is TRBJ2-1, the V gene TRBV10-3; TRBD2 matches at 12 bases. Germline V lookup: CDR1 ENHRY, CDR2 SYGVKD. The V segment lost 3 bases and the J segment 5 bases; nucleotides outside the gene matches: 2. The CDR3 contains 15 residues. CDR3 DNA: TGTGCCATCAGTGAACTAGCGGGGGGTAACAATGAGCAGTTCTTC. It is translated as CAISELAGGNNEQFF.

This clonotype was observed many times. This chain links TRBV20-1 with TRBJ2-1; 8 nucleotides agree with TRBD1. Germline CDR1 and CDR2: DFQATT and SNEGSKA (reference sequence). The junction had 9 bases not matched to a gene; V was cut back by 4 bases and J by 4 bases. The length of the CDR3 is 15 residues. In nucleotides, the CDR3 is TGCAGTGCTAAGACAGGGGAGACCTTTTACAATGAGCAGTTCTTC. This sequence encodes CSAKTGETFYNEQFF.

This clonotype was detected a few times. One base away lies a much larger clone, so this may be a sequencing read error. V gene TRBV3-1 combines with J gene TRBJ2-1; D may be TRBD2 (7 bases). Looked up from germline, CDR1 is LGHDT and CDR2 is YNNKEL (reference sequence). The CDR3 has 17 residues. The CDR3 DNA follows: TGTGCCTGCAGCCAAGACCCGGGGGGCCCCTCCTACAATGAGCAGTTCTTC. Protein sequence: CACSQDPGGPSYNEQFF.

Remarks on this clonotype: A read error is possible here, since a much larger clone lies one base away. Lacking the conserved final phenylalanine or tryptophan, this CDR3 likely reflects a read error. The chain couples TRBV29-1 to TRBJ2-7; 8 bases line up with TRBD1. Germline lookup yields CDR1 SQVTM and CDR2 ANQGSEA. J lost 4 bases, V lost 4 bases, and 3 bases had no gene match. This CDR3 region has 12 residues. CDR3 sequence: CSVARQGYEQYY. CDR3 in DNA: TGCAGCGTTGCTAGACAGGGGTACGAGCAGTACTAC.

This clonotype was found many times. The CDR3 here is CASSQTGPRTDTQYF. CDR3 DNA sequence: TGTGCCAGCAGCCAAACCGGGCCCCGCACAGATACGCAGTATTTT. The chain couples TRBV28 to TRBJ2-3; D gene uncertain. Germline CDR1 is MDHEN and CDR2 is SYDVKM. The CDR3 runs 15 residues. V was cut by 6 bases and J by 1 base, with 14 bases left in between.

This clonotype was seen ten or more times. The chain joins TRBV20-1 to TRBJ2-3, with 9 bases matching TRBD2. Germline lookup yields CDR1 DFQATT and CDR2 SNEGSKA (reference sequence). Unmatched junction bases numbered 8, after V lost 5 bases and J lost 2 bases. The length of the CDR3 is 15 residues. The CDR3 spells CSADLTSGYTDTQYF. The CDR3 nucleotides are TGCAGTGCTGACCTGACTAGCGGTTACACAGATACGCAGTATTTT.

This clonotype was picked up many times. A read error may produce the germline difference seen at one junction end. The J gene is TRBJ2-5, the V gene TRBV20-1; TRBD2 matches 10 bases. The germline V gene has CDR1 DFQATT and CDR2 SNEGSKA (reference sequence). This CDR3 spans 14 amino acids. This CDR3 reads CSARAGGSQETQYF. CDR3 in DNA: TGCAGTGCAAGAGCGGGGGGGTCCCAAGAGACCCAGTACTTC.

This chain links TRBV2 with TRBJ1-6; D is ambiguous. This CDR3 has 12 residues. From germline, CDR1 is SNHLY and CDR2 FYNNEI. Deletions cut 1 base from V and 9 bases from J, with 4 bases between. CDR3 residues: CASSEGVSPLHF. CDR3 in DNA: TGTGCCAGCAGTGAAGGGGTTTCACCCCTCCACTTT.

This clonotype occurred many times. The rearrangement joins TRBV7-2 to TRBJ2-7, with D possibly being TRBD1 (6 bases). This CDR3 contains 15 residues. CDR1 and CDR2 (germline): SGHTA, FQGNSA. Trimming cost V 7 bases and J 3 bases, with 19 bases left between them. CDR3 residues: CASTFLGAANYEQYF. As DNA, the CDR3 is TGTGCCAGCACATTTCTGGGGGCCGCCAACTACGAGCAGTACTTC.

The chain recombines TRBV12-3 or TRBV12-4 with TRBJ1-5; possibly TRBD1 for D (6 bases). The CDR3 consists of 20 residues. The germline V and J ends were trimmed by 6 bases and 0 bases, with 27 bases remaining between them. The CDR3: CASSLWPTSRQGHSNQPQHF. The CDR3 DNA reads as TGTGCCAGCAGCTTATGGCCGACGAGTCGCCAGGGACATAGCAATCAGCCCCAGCATTTT.

This clonotype has only a few counts. The chain is built from TRBV7-2 and TRBJ2-3, with TRBD1 matching 11 bases. Germline CDR1 reads SGHTA; CDR2 reads FQGNSA. The V segment lost 0 bases and the J segment 5 bases; nucleotides outside the gene matches: 1. The CDR3 loop spans 15 amino acids. CDR3 amino acids: CASSLAGQGGDTQYF. DNA for the CDR3: TGTGCCAGCAGCTTAGCGGGACAGGGGGGAGATACGCAGTATTTT.

This clonotype has at least ten counts. The chain is built from TRBV20-1 and TRBJ2-7, with 7 positions matching TRBD2. With 2 bases clipped from V and 3 bases from J, the junction kept 7 bases outside the gene matches. CDR1 is DFQATT, CDR2 SNEGSKA, per germline (reference sequence). This CDR3 is built from 14 residues. The CDR3 DNA reads TGCAGTGCTAGAAATTCGGGGGAGGGCTACGAGCAGTACTTC. Encoded protein: CSARNSGEGYEQYF.

This clonotype was counted many times. The genes are TRBV15 and TRBJ1-2; tentative D call: TRBD1 (6 bases). From germline, CDR1 is LNHNV and CDR2 YYDKDF (reference sequence). The V gene lost 2 bases and the J gene lost 8 bases, with 18 bases spanning the gap. The CDR3 covers 15 residues. The CDR3 bases are TGTGCCACCAGCAGAAATCCTACAGGGATAGTGGGCTACACCTTC. Translating gives CATSRNPTGIVGYTF.

The V call is TRBV19, the J call TRBJ2-4; D gene uncertain. V lost 7 bases, J lost 6 bases, and 22 bases lay in between. This CDR3 comprises 16 residues. Germline loops: CDR1 LNHDA, CDR2 SQIVND (reference sequence). CDR3 in amino acids: CASTSKLGNFGNIQYF. The CDR3 DNA reads as TGTGCCAGTACCTCTAAGTTGGGGAACTTTGGAAACATTCAGTACTTC.

This clonotype appeared many times. V and J are TRBV12-3 or TRBV12-4 and TRBJ2-7; D gene ambiguous. The V and J ends lost 5 bases and 0 bases respectively, with 11 bases between them. This CDR3 has 14 amino acids. This CDR3 reads CASSRQFSSYEQYF. CDR3 nucleotide sequence: TGTGCCAGCAGTCGCCAGTTTAGCTCCTACGAGCAGTACTTC.

This clonotype was picked up many times. The V and J genes are TRBV27 and TRBJ2-1, with D perhaps assigned TRBD1 or TRBD2 (6 bases each). CDR1 and CDR2 (germline): MNHEY, SMNVEV (reference sequence). CDR3 size: 15 residues. V was shortened by 7 bases and J by 4 bases, with 17 bases between the two germline ends. CDR3 residues: CASTRGGTSYNEQFF. DNA of the CDR3: TGTGCCAGCACTCGTGGAGGGACATCGTACAATGAGCAGTTCTTC.

This clonotype was seen many times. V and J are TRBV20-1 and TRBJ2-1, with D perhaps TRBD1 (6 bases). This CDR3 spans 14 amino acids. Trimming pared 2 bases from V and 7 bases from J, leaving 15 bases between. The germline gives CDR1 DFQATT, CDR2 SNEGSKA (reference sequence). CDR3 sequence: CSARKTGEVNEQFF. CDR3 coding DNA: TGCAGTGCTAGAAAGACAGGCGAGGTGAATGAGCAGTTCTTC.

This clonotype was found many times. This rearrangement joins TRBV29-1 to TRBJ2-7, with D maybe TRBD1 (5 bases). V was shortened by 7 bases and J by 3 bases, with 10 bases between the two germline ends. The V gene's germline CDR1 is SQVTM and CDR2 ANQGSEA. The CDR3 consists of 11 residues. The CDR3 bases are TGCAGCGCCAGGGTCAGCTACGAGCAGTACTTC. Its protein is CSARVSYEQYF.

This clonotype was seen repeatedly, ten times or more. The chain couples TRBV5-1 to TRBJ2-1; D possibly matches TRBD1 or TRBD2 (6 bases each). CDR1 is SGHRS and CDR2 is YFSETQ in the germline V gene. V dropped 0 bases and J dropped 4 bases, with 14 bases sitting between them. The CDR3 loop spans 16 amino acids. CDR3 DNA: TGCGCCAGCAGCTTGGACAGTTTAGGGGGGTACAATGAGCAGTTCTTC. It yields the protein CASSLDSLGGYNEQFF.

The gene calls are TRBV19 and TRBJ1-1; D gene ambiguous. Germline assignment: CDR1 LNHDA and CDR2 SQIVND (reference sequence). The CDR3 totals 15 residues. The V and J ends lost 1 base and 3 bases respectively, with 12 bases between them. CDR3 nucleotides: TGTGCCAGTAGTATAGTCGCCGGGGTGGACACTGAAGCTTTCTTT. Its translation: CASSIVAGVDTEAFF.

The table lists this clonotype with many counts. The V call is TRBV29-1, the J call TRBJ1-2; maybe TRBD1 (6 bases). The CDR3 consists of 17 residues. In germline, CDR1 is SQVTM, CDR2 ANQGSEA. Trimming cost V 2 bases and J 5 bases, with 24 bases left between them. CDR3 DNA sequence: TGCAGCGTTGAACGCCCCCCCAGCGCAGGGGAATCATATGGCTACACCTTC. It yields the protein CSVERPPSAGESYGYTF. The variable domain in full, with the rest retrieved from reference TRBV29-1 and TRBJ1-2, is SAVISQKPSRDICQRGTSLTIQCQVDSQVTMMFWYRQQPGQSLTLIATANQGSEATYESGFVIDKFPISRPNLTFSTLTVSNMSPEDSSIYLCSVERPPSAGESYGYTFGSGTRLTVV.

This clonotype was found many times. The V gene is TRBV28, the J gene TRBJ1-1; TRBD1 is a possible D gene (5 bases). The CDR3 is made up of 15 amino acids. Germline CDR1 and CDR2: MDHEN and SYDVKM. V shed 0 bases and J shed 1 base, with 9 bases lying between them. This CDR3 is CASSLWGLQNTEAFF. DNA of the CDR3: TGTGCCAGCAGTTTATGGGGACTCCAGAACACTGAAGCTTTCTTT.

A remark on this clonotype: Compared with germline, one end of the junction differs, possibly owing to a read error. The CDR3 nucleotides read TGCTGTGCTAGAGAGGGGGGGGGATACTACAATGAGCAGTTCTTC. Encoded protein: CCAREGGGYYNEQFF. The V call is TRBV20-1, the J call TRBJ2-1, with TRBD2 as a possible D gene (7 bases). Germline-derived CDR1 and CDR2 are DFQATT and SNEGSKA (reference sequence). The CDR3 is 15 amino acids.

This clonotype occurred many times. V usage is TRBV29-1 and J usage is TRBJ1-6, with 9 bases matching TRBD1. V lost 5 bases, J lost 11 bases, and 10 bases stayed unmatched. Per germline, CDR1 SQVTM and CDR2 ANQGSEA. The CDR3 covers 14 residues. The CDR3 DNA sequence: TGCAGCGTTCGGGACAGGGACGAATGGGCACCCCTCCACTTT. Amino acid sequence: CSVRDRDEWAPLHF.

This clonotype has only a few counts. V usage is TRBV7-6 and J usage is TRBJ2-7; 7 nucleotides line up with TRBD1. CDR3 length: 17 residues. V gave up 5 bases and J gave up 5 bases; unmatched junction bases: 18. Germline V gene sequence: CDR1 SGHVS, CDR2 FNYEAQ. The DNA for the CDR3 is TGTGCCAGCAGCCCTCGACCCCCGCCGGGACAGCGAGACGAGCAGTACTTC. This encodes CASSPRPPPGQRDEQYF.

There are many counts of this clonotype. The chain links TRBV7-8 to TRBJ2-1; 8 nucleotides match TRBD2. Germline CDR1 SGHVS, CDR2 FQNEAQ. V gave up 2 bases and J gave up 6 bases; unmatched junction bases: 9. The CDR3 totals 16 residues. CDR3 sequence: CASSLRYSGNGNEQFF. CDR3 in DNA: TGTGCCAGCAGCTTACGTTATAGCGGGAATGGCAATGAGCAGTTCTTC.

This clonotype was counted at least ten times. CDR3 in amino acids: CASSPYGGFNWELFF. CDR3 in DNA: TGTGCCAGCAGCCCATACGGGGGGTTCAACTGGGAGCTGTTTTTT. The V and J genes are TRBV6-2 or TRBV6-3 and TRBJ2-2, with 7 bases aligning to TRBD2. V lost 6 bases, J lost 9 bases, and 13 bases stayed unmatched. Germline V CDR1 and CDR2: MNHEY, SVGEGT. The CDR3 loop spans 15 amino acids.

This clonotype appeared many times. This chain uses TRBV20-1 with TRBJ2-4; the D is unclear. V lost 0 bases and J 2 bases, leaving 11 bases between the germline ends. Germline CDR1 and CDR2: DFQATT and SNEGSKA (reference sequence). CDR3 length: 15 residues. Here the CDR3 DNA reads TGCAGTGCTAGAGATCCTCCTAGTACCAAAAACATTCAGTACTTC. Protein: CSARDPPSTKNIQYF.

This clonotype was seen many times. This chain uses TRBV12-3 or TRBV12-4 with TRBJ2-1, with D perhaps being TRBD1 or TRBD2 (5 bases each). V was clipped by 5 bases and J by 6 bases, with 11 bases between them. The CDR3 sequence is 13 residues long. The CDR3: CASSAGTINEQFF. CDR3 in DNA: TGTGCCAGCAGTGCCGGGACGATCAATGAGCAGTTCTTC.